Listed below are T cell receptor beta chains from one sample, sequenced in a study of blood T cell repertoires in COVID-19. TCRdb's table, derived via immunoSEQ multiplex PCR, lists solely in-frame clones and lacks some. The sample shows 40,000 to 45,000 clones, 80% to 90% of them seen only once. The sample taken for sequencing was peripheral blood. The receptors here all came from a man aged 55 to 70 with active COVID-19. The conserved cysteine and the conserved F or W are not part of the CDR3 here.

J: TRBJ1-1
V: TRBV2
CDR3: ASSKTVNTEAF

J: TRBJ2-3
V: TRBV5-1
CDR3: ASSLAGTSGTDTQY

J: TRBJ2-1
V: TRBV3-1/TRBV3-2
CDR3: ASSPGTSGRLYNEQF

J: TRBJ2-4
V: TRBV11-2
CDR3: ASSLLREAKNIQY

J: TRBJ1-2
V: TRBV29-1
CDR3: SGRGGADYGYT

J: TRBJ2-7
V: TRBV2
CDR3: ASGVRFGYEQY

J: TRBJ2-7
V: TRBV10-3
CDR3: AIVRTQGGEQY

J: TRBJ1-1
V: TRBV10-3
CDR3: AISEPTQGFRTEAF

J: TRBJ2-7
V: TRBV5-6
CDR3: ASSPGTSGRASYEQY

J: TRBJ2-5
V: TRBV7-9
CDR3: ASSQGLAGGPSVEETQY

J: TRBJ2-1
V: TRBV10-3
CDR3: AISASSGQGFYNEQF

J: TRBJ2-3
V: TRBV5-1
CDR3: ASSFGGGSTDTQY

J: TRBJ1-5
V: TRBV2
CDR3: ASSDGGVGVQPQH

J: TRBJ2-7
V: TRBV11-2
CDR3: ASSLVLAGGPAYEQY

J: TRBJ1-2
V: TRBV6-5
CDR3: ASSYSGEGGGYT

J: TRBJ2-3
V: TRBV6-1
CDR3: ASSERGLAVTDTQY

J: TRBJ2-1
V: TRBV11-2
CDR3: ASSWTSGNNEQF